This T cell receptor beta chain comes out of a study of cytomegalovirus exposure and HLA in healthy donors. Study information: An earlier analysis found roughly 100 million unique TCR beta sequences from around 180 million T cells. Around four fifths of around 390 genotyped donors fell in the Caucasian-associated ancestry cluster.

The PCR used 60 Vbeta and 13 Jbeta primers. Original processing notes: Approximately 83 million unique TCR beta chains, about 12 million shared, were counted in a later analysis. Measured with immunoSEQ multiplex PCR; TCRdb has only the in-frame clones, and not every one. For V, J and clone size, that table is used; D and trimming come from the DNA. The sample lists 150,000 to 200,000 clones, more than 80% occurring once. V lost 6 bases to trimming and J lost 3 bases, with 8 bases between them. The germline V gene has CDR1 SNHLY and CDR2 FYNNEI. This CDR3 is built from 12 residues. The rearrangement joins TRBV2 to TRBJ1-1, with D unresolved. The source material was PBMCs. This TCR derives from a man between 18 and 35 years old in good health and CMV-seronegative. The DNA for the CDR3 is TGTGCCAGCAGCCCAAGCGACACTGAAGCTTTCTTT. Encoded protein: CASSPSDTEAFF.